This T cell receptor (beta chain) was sequenced during a study of T cells in Graves' hyperthyroidism and ophthalmopathy. Each ophthalmopathy patient scored at least 3 on the Clinical Activity Score and at least 4 on NOSPECS grade, with duration under 3 months. RNA transcripts gave rise to amplified TCR beta CDR3 regions. TCR CDR3 underwent first-round RT-PCR with the HTBI primer set. Using its own MiXCR run on the multiplex PCR reads, TCRdb lists one record per CDR3 protein. The sample carries about 300,000 distinct CDR3 sequences, roughly a fifth recorded once. V trimming: 0 bases; J trimming: 0 bases; junction bases outside the gene matches: 7. There are 19 residues in the CDR3. In germline, CDR1 is SGDLS, CDR2 YYNGEE.

V gene TRBV9 combines with J gene TRBJ2-3, with 13 bases matching TRBD2. What was sequenced was blood. This receptor was obtained from a man aged 50-60 years with Graves' ophthalmopathy. The CDR3 DNA follows: TGTGCCAGCAGCGTAGCAGTCGGGACTAGCGGGGTAAGCACAGATACGCAGTATTTT. This gives the protein CASSVAVGTSGVSTDTQYF.